This T cell receptor beta chain emerged from a study of OX40 agonist ivuxolimab in advanced cancers. About the full investigation: Ivuxolimab, which targeted the costimulatory receptor OX40 (CD134), was an agonistic, fully human IgG2 monoclonal antibody. Intravenous ivuxolimab was administered to patients every 2 weeks at six dose levels: 0.01, 0.1, 0.3, 1.5, 3 and 10 mg/kg. Of the 50 to 55 dose-escalation patients, hepatocellular carcinoma was present in about 20, melanoma in approximately 15, renal cell carcinoma in 9 and head and neck cancer in 9. In the dose-escalation cohort, nearly 85% of patients were male, and the mean age was approximately 60 years with a range of roughly 20 to 79. Patients were allowed to have had prior anti-PD-1, anti-PD-L1 or anti-CTLA-4 therapy, and approximately 40% of the dose-escalation patients had been treated with checkpoint inhibitors. Partial responses occurred in three dose-escalation patients, of whom one had hepatocellular carcinoma and two had cutaneous melanoma. Peripheral TCRbeta sequencing aimed to test whether ivuxolimab altered TCR sequence diversity and caused clonal T-cell expansion. The monotherapy dose-escalation portion (N ≈ 57 patients) of the phase I ivuxolimab trial is reported in the paper.

Patients with autoimmune disease history or receiving systemic immunosuppression were excluded from the trial. Peripheral blood for TCR sequencing was collected from all dose cohorts at baseline, on cycle 4 day 1, and on cycle 7 day 1. The samples were taken from a phase I, first-in-human, multicenter, open-label dose-escalation trial of ivuxolimab. The trial enrolled adults with locally advanced or metastatic head and neck squamous cell, hepatocellular, melanoma or renal cell carcinoma. CD4+ and CD8+ T cells were sorted separately from peripheral blood before TCR sequencing. To note about this clone: There is no known antigen for this receptor. There are no base qualities to consult, and no much larger clone falls within one base.

Study-wide conclusions, independent of this receptor: Low levels of normalized T-cell clonal expansion were also seen in some patients who did not respond. At doses from 0.1 to 3.0 mg/kg, clonal expansion was seen in both CD4+ and CD8+ blood T cells between baseline and week 6. In partial responders in the 0.1-3.0 mg/kg groups, normalized peripheral clonal expansion was found to be among the lowest, especially among CD8+ T cells. The antigen specificity of the clonally expanded peripheral T cells was not determined. After ivuxolimab, more expanded clones were found on average in CD8+ T cells than in CD4+ T cells.

For sequencing of the TCRbeta CDR3 region, genomic DNA was extracted from the sorted cells. The immunoSEQ Assay was used for sequencing of TCRbeta CDR3 regions. In its TCRdb copy, this immuneACCESS table keeps in-frame sequences only and misses some clones. Where compared with another copy, unresolved V genes explain less than half of these, and the others have no known cause. Recorded for this sample are around 50,000 clones; 75% to 90% of them occurred a single time. The ten largest clones add up to over 1.5% of the sample. This clonotype was obtained from an adult with an advanced solid tumor such as melanoma, head and neck, liver or kidney cancer. The sample in question was CD4+ or CD8+ T cells sorted from blood, obtained in a trial of the OX40 agonist ivuxolimab.

The nucleotides read TGCGCCAGCAGCGTGGGGGCGGACTATGGCTACACCTTC. This encodes CASSVGADYGYTF. The chain employs TRBV4-1 and TRBJ1-2; TRBD1 might be the D gene, on 6 matching bases. The CDR3 measures 13 amino acids from cysteine to phenylalanine. Only the CDR3 portion is preserved as DNA: 39 bases, with reading frame beginning at the first base. Between the V and J ends, shortened by 5 bases and 3 bases respectively, the junction contains 10 bases. For CDR1 and CDR2, the germline V gene lists MGHRA and YSYEKL.